Listed below are T cell receptor beta chains from one sample, sequenced in a study of T-cell reconstitution after alpha-beta-depleted transplantation in children. TCRdb called the PCR reads again in MiXCR, with one record for every CDR3 protein. This table has 300,000 to 400,000 distinct CDR3 sequences, 15% to 20% appearing once. The source material was PBMCs, mostly from graft donor cells, sampled 360 days after TCRalphabeta/CD19-depleted stem cell transplant. The source of these receptors is a male patient aged 2 to 10 who had a stem cell transplant for acute lymphoblastic leukemia, so the T cells may come from the graft donor. Both conserved end residues are part of each CDR3. D genes are given only for firm matches. A clone size is listed for some rows: how often the clone was seen (once, few, many), or a class if it is expanded.

J | size | V | D | DNA | CDR3
TRBJ1-2 | many | TRBV4-3 | TRBD1 | TGCGCCAGCAGTCTAGACAGGGATTATGGCTACACCTTC | CASSLDRDYGYTF
TRBJ2-1 | - | TRBV24-1 | - | TGTGCCACCAGTGACGCCCTGGCTATCGGGCCCCTCGATGAGCAGTTCTTC | CATSDALAIGPLDEQFF
TRBJ1-1 | few | TRBV28 | - | TGTGCCAGCAGTTTTGTTCGCCTGAACACTGAAGCTTTCTTT | CASSFVRLNTEAFF
TRBJ1-3 | few | TRBV9 | - | TGTGCCAGCAGCGTAGGGAGCGGAACTTCTGGAAACACCATATATTTT | CASSVGSGTSGNTIYF
TRBJ1-2 | many | TRBV20-1 | TRBD1 | TGCAGTGCTAGAAACAGGGGGACCGGCTACACCTTC | CSARNRGTGYTF
TRBJ2-1 | few | TRBV12-3/TRBV12-4 | TRBD2 | TGTGCCAGCAGTTTGGGAGGGAGTGAGTTCTTC | CASSLGGSEFF
TRBJ2-5 | few | TRBV27 | - | TGTGCCAGCAGTTTTATGGCCCAGTACTTC | CASSFMAQYF
TRBJ2-5 | few | TRBV7-2 | - | TGTGCCAGCAGCTTACCCGGGGGAACAGAGACCCAGTACTTC | CASSLPGGTETQYF
TRBJ1-6 | - | TRBV3-1 | - | TGTGCCAGCAGCAAGGGTTCACCCCTCCACTTT | CASSKGSPLHF
TRBJ2-1 | - | TRBV28 | - | TGTGCCAGCAGTTTTCATGAGCAGTTCTTC | CASSFHEQFF
TRBJ2-3 | many | TRBV29-1 | TRBD1 | TGCAGCGTTGGAGGGGGACAGAGCACAGATACGCAGTATTTT | CSVGGGQSTDTQYF
TRBJ2-7 | few | TRBV10-3 | - | TGTGCCATCAGTGATCAGGCCCTGAGCTCCTACGAGCAGTACTTC | CAISDQALSSYEQYF
TRBJ2-1 | - | TRBV4-2 | TRBD1 | TGTGCCAGCAGCGCCCGGGACAGCGCCTACAATGAGCAGTTCTTC | CASSARDSAYNEQFF
TRBJ2-3 | - | TRBV11-1 | - | TGTGCCAGCAGCTTCCCCATACTCCCCCTCGGGGGTCGCCGCACAGATACGCAGTATTTT | CASSFPILPLGGRRTDTQYF
TRBJ2-1 | - | TRBV20-1 | - | TGCAGTGAAAGTTTAATGGGCAATGAGCAGTTCTTC | CSESLMGNEQFF
TRBJ2-7 | few | TRBV29-1 | TRBD2 | TGCAGCGTTGAATTCGCTAGCGGAAAGTACGAGCAGTACTTC | CSVEFASGKYEQYF
TRBJ2-3 | many | TRBV20-1 | TRBD2 | TGCAGTGCTAGACTAGCGGTTGGCACAGATACGCAGTATTTT | CSARLAVGTDTQYF
TRBJ1-5 | - | TRBV20-1 | TRBD1 | TGCAGTGCTAGCCGAACAGGGGGAAATCTTCAGCCCCAGCATTTT | CSASRTGGNLQPQHF
TRBJ2-4 | few | TRBV29-1 | - | TGCAGCGATCAGGGAGGGGGTATTCCGAAAAACATTCAGTACTTC | CSDQGGGIPKNIQYF
TRBJ2-3 | many | TRBV12-3/TRBV12-4 | TRBD2 | TGTGCCAGCAGTTTAGCGGCCATTGTCGGACCAACTAGCGGGAGAGATACGCAGTATTTT | CASSLAAIVGPTSGRDTQYF
TRBJ2-3 | many | TRBV5-1 | - | TGCGCCAGCAGCTTCTTCACCGTGCAAGATACGCAGTATTTT | CASSFFTVQDTQYF
TRBJ2-3 | - | TRBV29-1 | - | TGCAGCGTTGTGTACCCAACAGATACGCAGTATTTT | CSVVYPTDTQYF
TRBJ2-3 | - | TRBV5-1 | - | TGCGCCAGCAGTTCACAGCGGGTTCGAGACACAGATACGCAGTATTTT | CASSSQRVRDTDTQYF
TRBJ2-7 | few | TRBV12-3/TRBV12-4 | - | TGTGCCAGCAGTCCATGGGGATTGTTCTACGAGCAGTACTTC | CASSPWGLFYEQYF
TRBJ2-4 | few | TRBV7-6 | - | TGTGCCAGCAGCTTACAGGGGCCGGAAAACATTCAGTACTTC | CASSLQGPENIQYF
TRBJ2-5 | - | TRBV2 | - | TGTGCCAGCAGTGGACTAGTGCGAGAGACCCAGTACTTC | CASSGLVRETQYF
TRBJ1-1 | - | TRBV28 | - | TGTGCCAGCAGTTTGTGGGAAAACTCGAGGGACACTGAAGCTTTCTTT | CASSLWENSRDTEAFF
TRBJ2-3 | few | TRBV7-6 | TRBD2 | TGTGCCAGCAGCTCCCTAGCGGGTAGCACAGATACGCAGTATTTT | CASSSLAGSTDTQYF
TRBJ2-1 | - | TRBV6-1 | TRBD2 | TGTGCCAGCAGTCCGGGACTAGCGGGGGCGGGGGGGAATGAGCAGTTCTTC | CASSPGLAGAGGNEQFF
TRBJ1-3 | few | TRBV7-2 | TRBD1 | TGTGCCAGCAGCCCTTGGACAGGGAGTGGAAACACCATATATTTT | CASSPWTGSGNTIYF
TRBJ2-4 | - | TRBV7-2 | - | TGTGCCAGCAGCTTATTAGGGGAGTGGCGCCCGGGCCTAGCCAAAAACATTCAGTACTTC | CASSLLGEWRPGLAKNIQYF
TRBJ2-3 | - | TRBV5-1 | - | TGCGCCAGCAGCTCCTTTTTGAAAGATGCGCAGTATTTT | CASSSFLKDAQYF
TRBJ2-3 | few | TRBV10-3 | - | TGTGCCATCAGTGACAGGATCAGGAGGGACACAGATACGCAGTATTTT | CAISDRIRRDTDTQYF
TRBJ2-5 | few | TRBV27 | TRBD2 | TGTGCCAGCCGCGCCGGCAGCGGGGCCCAAGAGACCCAGTACTTC | CASRAGSGAQETQYF
TRBJ1-3 | - | TRBV7-9 | - | TGTGCCGTTCAGAAGGGCGCAGCAGGAAACACCATATATTTT | CAVQKGAAGNTIYF
TRBJ2-1 | few | TRBV20-1 | TRBD1 | TGCAGTGCTAGAGACGGACAGGCTCCCGCGTACAATGAGCAGTTCTTC | CSARDGQAPAYNEQFF
TRBJ2-1 | many | TRBV12-3/TRBV12-4 | TRBD2 | TGTGCCAGCAGTTTACAGCGGGAGGCCGGAGATGAGCAGTTCTTC | CASSLQREAGDEQFF
TRBJ2-7 | - | TRBV4-1 | TRBD2 | TGCGCCAGCAGCCAAGAAAGCGGGGACGAGCAGTACTTC | CASSQESGDEQYF
TRBJ1-2 | few | TRBV28 | - | TGTGCCAGCAGTTTAGCAGACTCACTAAGCTATGGCTACACCTTC | CASSLADSLSYGYTF
TRBJ2-1 | few | TRBV29-1 | - | TGCAGCGTTGAGGGGGGTTTATTAAGCTCCTACAATGAGCAGTTCTTC | CSVEGGLLSSYNEQFF
TRBJ1-1 | - | TRBV7-8 | TRBD1 | TGTGCCAGCAGCTTATTCGGACAGGCCTTTACCATGAACACTGAAGCTTTCTTT | CASSLFGQAFTMNTEAFF
TRBJ1-6 | few | TRBV4-3 | - | TGCGCCAGCAGCCGAGTAAATTCACCCCTCCACTTT | CASSRVNSPLHF
TRBJ2-7 | - | TRBV20-1 | TRBD2 | TGCAGTGCTAGAGATCTCGGGGGACTAGCGGGATACTTC | CSARDLGGLAGYF
TRBJ1-6 | many | TRBV2 | - | TGTGCCAGCAACCCAACAGGGATCAATTCACCCCTCCACTTT | CASNPTGINSPLHF
TRBJ1-1 | - | TRBV7-2 | - | TGTGCCAGCAGCTTTAGTAGGAGGAACACTGAAGCTTTCTTT | CASSFSRRNTEAFF
TRBJ2-5 | - | TRBV6-4 | TRBD2 | TGTGCCAGCAGTGACAGAGGACTAGCGGGGGGAGGGTTGGAAGAGACCCAGTACTTC | CASSDRGLAGGGLEETQYF
TRBJ2-1 | few | TRBV5-4 | TRBD1 | TGTGCCAGCAGCTTCAAGGGGGCGAACAATGAGCAGTTCTTC | CASSFKGANNEQFF
TRBJ2-1 | many | TRBV29-1 | - | TGCAGCATTTCGCGGGATTTTAGCAATGAGCAGTTCTTC | CSISRDFSNEQFF
TRBJ2-3 | - | TRBV7-6 | - | TGTGCCAGCAGCTTAGTCAAGGGGGGGCGGAACACAGATACGCAGTATTTT | CASSLVKGGRNTDTQYF
TRBJ2-3 | many | TRBV11-1 | TRBD1 | TGTGCCAGCAGCTCAAGACAGGGGCAGGTGCATGGCACAGATACGCAGTATTTT | CASSSRQGQVHGTDTQYF
TRBJ2-7 | - | TRBV28 | TRBD2 | TGTGCCAGCAGTCCCTGGGAACTAGCGGGCTTCTCCTACGAGCAGTACTTC | CASSPWELAGFSYEQYF
TRBJ2-1 | - | TRBV12-3/TRBV12-4 | TRBD1 | TGTGCCAGCAGTTCGCCTCGGACAGGGAGGGAGCAGTTCTTC | CASSSPRTGREQFF
TRBJ2-7 | many | TRBV7-2 | - | TGTGCCAGCAGCCAGAGGACAGCGCACTACGAGCAGTACTTC | CASSQRTAHYEQYF
TRBJ2-2 | many | TRBV29-1 | - | TGCAGCGTCTGGACTGGCACCGGGGAGCTGTTTTTT | CSVWTGTGELFF
TRBJ2-1 | - | TRBV4-1 | - | TGCGCCAGCAGTTCCGGGGACTGGTACTACAATGAGCAGTTCTTC | CASSSGDWYYNEQFF
TRBJ2-3 | - | TRBV7-9 | TRBD2 | TGTGCCAGCAGCTTAGGTTTAGCGGGAATGAGCACAGATACGCAGTATTTT | CASSLGLAGMSTDTQYF
TRBJ2-7 | - | TRBV10-3 | TRBD2 | TGTGCCATCAGTGAACCGGGACTAGGAGGTTCCTACGAGCAGTACTTC | CAISEPGLGGSYEQYF
TRBJ2-5 | - | TRBV7-9 | - | TGTGCCACCCGGGACCCGGCCGGGGAGACCCAGTACTTC | CATRDPAGETQYF
TRBJ2-1 | many | TRBV29-1 | TRBD2 | TGCAGCGTTGAGTTCAGCGGGGTTTACAATGAGCAGTTCTTC | CSVEFSGVYNEQFF